This entry lists 28 T cell receptor beta chains sequenced from one sample in a study of blood T cell repertoires in COVID-19. Repertoires were generated with immunoSEQ multiplex PCR, while TCRdb's copy carries only in-frame clones and drops some. The sample consists of about 270,000 clones, 84% of them appearing once. The source material was peripheral blood. The receptors here all came from a human donor in a cohort sampled during active COVID-19.

This sequence joins TRBV19 and TRBJ1-4; D possibly corresponds to TRBD1 (5 bases). Germline CDR1 is LNHDA and CDR2 is SQIVND (reference sequence). The V end lost 3 bases, the J end lost 3 bases, and 11 bases lay between the germline ends. The CDR3 loop spans 15 amino acids. CDR3 DNA: TGTGCCAGTAGTATTGCGGGGCTAGCTAATGAAAAACTGTTTTTT. Translated: CASSIAGLANEKLFF.

The CDR3: CASSLRLASYEQYF. The CDR3 nucleotides are TGTGCCAGCAGTTTGCGACTGGCTTCCTACGAGCAGTACTTC. This chain uses TRBV2 with TRBJ2-7; D gene unclear. Germline values: CDR1 SNHLY, CDR2 FYNNEI. V was trimmed by 5 bases and J by 1 base, leaving 12 bases between them. The CDR3 consists of 14 residues.

V and J are TRBV13 and TRBJ2-1; no definite D call. The CDR3 totals 13 residues. Germline CDR1 is PRHDT and CDR2 is FYEKMQ (reference sequence). V shed 1 base and J shed 6 bases, with 7 bases lying between them. The CDR3: CASSLAVINEQFF. Written as DNA, the CDR3 is TGTGCCAGCAGCTTAGCGGTTATCAATGAGCAGTTCTTC.

The V call is TRBV2, the J call TRBJ2-5; 11 nucleotides agree with TRBD2. Looked up from germline, CDR1 is SNHLY and CDR2 is FYNNEI. With 6 bases clipped from V and 2 bases from J, the junction kept 5 bases outside the gene matches. The CDR3 loop spans 15 amino acids. The CDR3 nucleotides are TGTGCCAGCAGCAAGGGGACTAGCGGTCAAGAGACCCAGTACTTC. Translation gives CASSKGTSGQETQYF.

The chain joins TRBV18 to TRBJ2-7, with D uncertain. Germline lookup yields CDR1 KGHSH and CDR2 LQKENI. Trimming pared 2 bases from V and 9 bases from J, leaving 14 bases between. The CDR3 spans 13 residues. CDR3 protein: CASSPNRSSGQYF. The CDR3 DNA reads as TGTGCCAGCTCACCAAATAGGAGTTCCGGGCAGTACTTC.

This clone has a handful of counts. Other DNA sequences in the same sample also yield this CDR3. The chain employs TRBV3-1 (or the pseudogene TRBV3-2) and TRBJ2-5; possibly TRBD2 for D (5 bases). Deletions cut 1 base from V and 5 bases from J, with 8 bases between. Germline V gene sequence: CDR1 LGHDT, CDR2 YNNKEL (reference sequence). CDR3 length: 13 amino acids. CDR3: CASSQGGKETQYF. CDR3 coding DNA: TGTGCCAGCAGCCAAGGAGGGAAGGAGACCCAGTACTTC.

The chain employs TRBV7-9 and TRBJ1-2; possible D gene TRBD1, 5 bases. Germline V lookup: CDR1 SEHNR, CDR2 FQNEAQ (reference sequence). Trimming pared 1 base from V and 4 bases from J, leaving 22 bases between. The CDR3 spans 18 residues. This CDR3 is CASSLEARRAHGSYGYTF. In DNA form, the CDR3 reads TGTGCCAGCAGCTTAGAAGCACGCAGGGCGCACGGGAGCTATGGCTACACCTTC.

This sequence joins TRBV19 and TRBJ2-7, with TRBD1 matching over 10 bases. The CDR3 totals 16 residues. CDR1 and CDR2 from the germline V gene are LNHDA and SQIVND (reference sequence). Unmatched junction bases numbered 10, after V lost 3 bases and J lost 5 bases. CDR3 protein: CASSISSGTGVDEQYF. CDR3 bases: TGTGCCAGTAGTATCTCCTCCGGGACAGGGGTGGACGAGCAGTACTTC.

This clone showed up many times. The chain carries TRBV6-5 and TRBJ1-6; D remains ambiguous. Trimming took 2 bases from V and 10 from J, leaving 18 bases between them. Germline CDR1 MNHEY, CDR2 SVGAGI. The CDR3 is 16 residues long. The CDR3 sequence is CASSYTEEDKVSPLHF. The CDR3 nucleotides read TGTGCCAGCAGTTACACCGAGGAGGATAAGGTCTCACCCCTCCACTTT.

This clone was counted only a few times. The same CDR3 is also encoded by other DNA sequences in this sample. This rearrangement joins TRBV7-2 to TRBJ2-5; TRBD2 aligns across 7 bases. Germline trimming cut 5 bases from V and 4 bases from J; bases unmatched to any gene: 7. This CDR3 spans 14 amino acids. CDR1 SGHTA and CDR2 FQGNSA come from the germline V gene. CDR3 protein: CASSPGTGGETQYF. The CDR3 DNA is TGTGCCAGCAGCCCTGGGACGGGGGGAGAGACCCAGTACTTC.

This clone turned up a few times. The chain uses TRBV5-1 and TRBJ2-7, with 7 positions matching TRBD1. The J segment lost 2 bases and the V segment lost 0 bases, leaving 5 bases of the junction unmatched. Germline V gives CDR1 SGHRS, CDR2 YFSETQ. This CDR3 contains 15 residues. CDR3 sequence (DNA): TGCGCCAGCAGCTTGGCTCCGGGACAGACCTACGAGCAGTACTTC. This codes for CASSLAPGQTYEQYF.

This chain uses TRBV4-1 with TRBJ2-3; 7 bases agree with TRBD2. Trimming took 0 bases from V and 4 from J; bases not matched to a gene: 7. The CDR3 runs 16 residues. Germline CDR1 and CDR2: MGHRA and YSYEKL. As DNA, the CDR3 is TGCGCCAGCAGCCAAGAGCGGGCGGGAGCCGCAGATACGCAGTATTTT. Its translation: CASSQERAGAADTQYF.

This chain joins TRBV28 and TRBJ1-6, with 10 bases matching TRBD1. The trim removed 6 bases at V and 6 bases at J, leaving 5 bases unmatched. Germline CDR1 and CDR2: MDHEN and SYDVKM. The CDR3 covers 15 residues. DNA of the CDR3: TGTGCCAGCAGAGCCAGGGACAGGGGTAATTCACCCCTCCACTTT. It encodes CASRARDRGNSPLHF.

The J gene is TRBJ2-3, the V gene TRBV18, with D unresolved. Germline V CDR1 and CDR2: KGHSH, LQKENI. The CDR3 loop spans 14 amino acids. V lost 4 bases and J lost 2, with 10 bases in between. The CDR3 DNA reads as TGTGCCAGCTCACAAGACTTGCCCACAGATACGCAGTATTTT. Translating it yields CASSQDLPTDTQYF.

A single count supports this clone. This sequence joins TRBV12-3 or TRBV12-4 and TRBJ2-5; D not resolved. CDR3 length: 10 residues. The ends were cut back, 8 bases at V and 5 bases at J, with 6 bases in the middle. For the CDR3, the DNA is TGTGCCAGCGGCATTGAGACCCAGTACTTC. It yields the protein CASGIETQYF.

The chain couples TRBV12-3 or TRBV12-4 to TRBJ1-2; maybe TRBD1 (6 bases). Between the trimmed V and J ends, which lost 6 bases and 6 bases, there was a span of 11 bases. The length of the CDR3 is 12 residues. The CDR3 sequence: CASRKRGNGYTF. The CDR3 DNA follows: TGTGCCAGCAGAAAGAGGGGGAATGGCTACACCTTC.

This clone was seen once. The J gene is TRBJ2-7, the V gene TRBV28; 9 nucleotides agree with TRBD2. V was clipped by 5 bases and J by 6 bases; unmatched bases: 8. This CDR3 has 14 amino acids. Germline CDR1 is MDHEN and CDR2 is SYDVKM. The CDR3 DNA follows: TGTGCCAGCAGTGCCGGGACTAGCTTCTTCGAGCAGTACTTC. Amino acids: CASSAGTSFFEQYF.

This chain joins TRBV19 and TRBJ2-2; 7 bases are a match to TRBD1. Germline loops: CDR1 LNHDA, CDR2 SQIVND (reference sequence). V was pared by 5 bases and J by 5 bases, with 8 bases of the junction left unmatched. The CDR3 extends over 15 amino acids. The CDR3 nucleotides read TGTGCCAGTAGTTCACGAGGGGGCGCAACCGGGGAGCTGTTTTTT. This codes for CASSSRGGATGELFF.

The rearrangement joins TRBV7-9 to TRBJ2-1; D possibly corresponds to TRBD1 (6 bases). Trimming removed 6 bases from V and 9 bases from J, with 15 bases in between. CDR1 and CDR2 (germline): SEHNR, FQNEAQ (reference sequence). This CDR3 spans 13 amino acids. For the CDR3, the DNA is TGTGCCAGCAGGGTAACAGGGAAGACTGAGCAGTTCTTC. Its translation is CASRVTGKTEQFF.

The J gene is TRBJ2-5, the V gene TRBV5-1; 11 bases align to TRBD2. The J segment lost 5 bases and the V segment lost 1 base, leaving 1 base of the junction unmatched. Germline V gives CDR1 SGHRS, CDR2 YFSETQ. The length of the CDR3 is 14 residues. The CDR3 loop is CASSLLAGGETQYF. In DNA form, the CDR3 reads TGCGCCAGCAGCTTGTTAGCGGGGGGGGAGACCCAGTACTTC.

The V call is TRBV5-6, the J call TRBJ1-4; possible D gene TRBD1, 5 bases. Germline V gene data show CDR1 as SGHDT and CDR2 as YYEEEE. V lost 0 bases and J lost 7, with 16 bases in between. CDR3 length: 16 amino acids. CDR3 bases: TGTGCCAGCAGCTTGGCAGCAGGGACTTTGGTTGAAAAACTGTTTTTT. It specifies CASSLAAGTLVEKLFF.

The table lists this clone with a count of one. The chain uses TRBV3-1 (or the pseudogene TRBV3-2) and TRBJ2-2, with D perhaps TRBD2 (6 bases). Trimming pared 4 bases from V and 1 base from J, leaving 13 bases between. The CDR3 totals 16 residues. The germline gives CDR1 LGHDT, CDR2 YNNKEL (reference sequence). This CDR3 is CASSRSGGRNTGELFF. DNA for the CDR3: TGTGCCAGCAGCCGCTCTGGGGGGAGGAACACCGGGGAGCTGTTTTTT.

The V gene is TRBV2, the J gene TRBJ1-2; no clear D gene. Germline values: CDR1 SNHLY, CDR2 FYNNEI. The V gene lost 4 bases and the J gene lost 3 bases, with 9 bases spanning the gap. This CDR3 spans 13 amino acids. The CDR3 DNA reads as TGTGCCAGCAGTGTTAAGCGGGACTATGGCTACACCTTC. This translates into CASSVKRDYGYTF.

The gene calls are TRBV27 and TRBJ2-7, with D tentatively TRBD1 (6 bases). Trimming cost V 8 bases and J 5 bases, with 22 bases left between them. The CDR3 covers 15 residues. CDR1 is MNHEY, CDR2 SMNVEV, per germline (reference sequence). This CDR3 is CASFPGAVPRDEQYF. The DNA of the CDR3 is TGTGCCAGCTTCCCAGGGGCAGTTCCTAGAGACGAGCAGTACTTC.

V gene TRBV13 combines with J gene TRBJ1-1; tentatively, D is TRBD1 (5 bases). The length of the CDR3 is 14 residues. V lost 2 bases and J 4 bases, leaving 11 bases between the germline ends. The V gene's germline CDR1 is PRHDT and CDR2 FYEKMQ (reference sequence). The DNA of the CDR3 is TGTGCCAGCAGCTTACCCGGGGGGGGCACTGAAGCTTTCTTT. This sequence encodes CASSLPGGGTEAFF.

This clone was seen a handful of times. The J gene is TRBJ2-3, the V gene TRBV9, with D hard to call. This CDR3 has 16 amino acids. V gave up 3 bases and J gave up 1 base, with 15 bases separating them. CDR1 and CDR2 from the germline V gene are SGDLS and YYNGEE. The CDR3 region is CASSARRVGGTDTQYF. In DNA, the CDR3 is TGTGCCAGCAGCGCGCGCCGGGTTGGTGGCACAGATACGCAGTATTTT.

The rearrangement links TRBV6-5 to TRBJ2-1; 8 bases fit TRBD2. CDR1 is MNHEY, CDR2 SVGAGI, per germline. The CDR3 runs 15 residues. The ends lost 6 bases at V and 5 bases at J; junction bases unmatched: 9. CDR3 sequence reads: CASSFEGGRNNEQFF. For the CDR3, the DNA is TGTGCCAGCAGCTTCGAGGGCGGGAGGAACAATGAGCAGTTCTTC.

The CDR3 is CASGRNREKLFF. CDR3 sequence (DNA): TGTGCTAGTGGCCGTAACAGGGAAAAACTGTTTTTT. This rearrangement joins TRBV12-5 to TRBJ1-4; D perhaps matches TRBD1 (5 bases). Looked up from germline, CDR1 is LGHNT and CDR2 is FRNRAP. The CDR3 runs 12 residues. Trimming cost V 6 bases and J 8 bases, with 10 bases left between them. Full variable domain (remainder filled in from reference TRBV12-5 and TRBJ1-4): DARVTQTPRHKVTEMGQEVTMRCQPILGHNTVFWYRQTMMQGLELLAYFRNRAPLDDSGMPKDRFSAEMPDATLATLKIQPSEPRDSAVYFCASGRNREKLFFGSGTQLSVL.